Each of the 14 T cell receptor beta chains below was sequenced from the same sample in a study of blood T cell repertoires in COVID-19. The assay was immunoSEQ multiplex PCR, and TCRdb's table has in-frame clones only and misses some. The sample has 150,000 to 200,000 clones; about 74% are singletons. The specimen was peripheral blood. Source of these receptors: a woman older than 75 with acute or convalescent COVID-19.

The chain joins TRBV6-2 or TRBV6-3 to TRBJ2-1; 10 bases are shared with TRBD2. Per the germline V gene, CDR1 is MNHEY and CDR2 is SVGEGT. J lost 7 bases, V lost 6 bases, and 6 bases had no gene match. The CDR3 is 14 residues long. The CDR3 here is CASRPSGSGNEQFF. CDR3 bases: TGTGCCAGCAGGCCTAGCGGGAGCGGTAATGAGCAGTTCTTC.

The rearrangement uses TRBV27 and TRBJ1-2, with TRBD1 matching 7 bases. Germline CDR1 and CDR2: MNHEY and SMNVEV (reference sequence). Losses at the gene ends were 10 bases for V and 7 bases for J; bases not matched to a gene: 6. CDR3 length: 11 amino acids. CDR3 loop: CATFDRVGYTF. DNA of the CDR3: TGTGCCACCTTTGACAGGGTTGGCTACACCTTC.

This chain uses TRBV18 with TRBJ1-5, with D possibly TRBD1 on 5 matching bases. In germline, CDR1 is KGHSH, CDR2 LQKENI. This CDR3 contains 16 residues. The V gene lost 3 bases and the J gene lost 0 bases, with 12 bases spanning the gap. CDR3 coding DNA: TGTGCCAGCTCACCTTTTGAGACAGCTAGCAATCAGCCCCAGCATTTT. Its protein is CASSPFETASNQPQHF.

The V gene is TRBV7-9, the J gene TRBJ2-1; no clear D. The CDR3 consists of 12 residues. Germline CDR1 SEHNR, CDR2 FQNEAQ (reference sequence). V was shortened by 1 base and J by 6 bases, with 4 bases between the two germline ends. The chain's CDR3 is CASSLESNEQFF. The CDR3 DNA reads TGTGCCAGCAGCTTAGAGAGCAATGAGCAGTTCTTC.

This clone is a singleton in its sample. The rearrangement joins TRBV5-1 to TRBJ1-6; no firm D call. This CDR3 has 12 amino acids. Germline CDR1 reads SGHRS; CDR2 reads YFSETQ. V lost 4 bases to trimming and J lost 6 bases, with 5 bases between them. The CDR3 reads CASSVSNSPLHF. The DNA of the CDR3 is TGCGCCAGCAGCGTCTCTAATTCACCCCTCCACTTT.

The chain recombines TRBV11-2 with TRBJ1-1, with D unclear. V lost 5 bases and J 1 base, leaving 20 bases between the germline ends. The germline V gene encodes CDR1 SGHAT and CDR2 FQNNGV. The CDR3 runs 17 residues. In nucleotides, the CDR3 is TGTGCCAGCAGCCGCCGGGAGGACTCCTTGAGGAACACTGAAGCTTTCTTT. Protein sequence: CASSRREDSLRNTEAFF.

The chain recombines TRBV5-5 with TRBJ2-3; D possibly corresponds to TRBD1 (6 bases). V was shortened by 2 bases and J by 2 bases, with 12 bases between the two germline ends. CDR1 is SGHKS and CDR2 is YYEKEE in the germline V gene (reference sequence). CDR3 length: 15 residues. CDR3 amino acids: CASSLSWDNTDTQYF. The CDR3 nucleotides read TGTGCCAGCAGCTTATCCTGGGACAACACAGATACGCAGTATTTT.

CDR3 in amino acids: CAWDITSGSADTQYF. As DNA, the CDR3 is TGTGCCTGGGACATAACTAGCGGGAGTGCAGATACGCAGTATTTT. This rearrangement joins TRBV30 to TRBJ2-3, with 11 bases aligning to TRBD2. The CDR3 consists of 15 residues. CDR1 is GTSNPN and CDR2 is SVGIG in the germline V gene (reference sequence). J was trimmed by 4 bases and V by 5 bases; bases with no gene match: 8.

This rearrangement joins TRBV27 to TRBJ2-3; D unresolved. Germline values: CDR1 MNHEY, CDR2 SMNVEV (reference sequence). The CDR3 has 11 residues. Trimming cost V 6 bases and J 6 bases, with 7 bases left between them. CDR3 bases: TGTGCCAGCAGCTCAGCGGATACGCAGTATTTT. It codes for CASSSADTQYF.

The CDR3 nucleotides are TGTGCCAGCAGCGTAGCTTCGCAGGGAAATGAGCAGTTCTTC. Amino acid sequence: CASSVASQGNEQFF. The V call is TRBV9, the J call TRBJ2-1, with D possibly matching TRBD1 (5 bases). V shed 0 bases and J shed 7 bases, with 11 bases lying between them. Germline V CDR1 and CDR2: SGDLS, YYNGEE. The CDR3 is 14 amino acids.

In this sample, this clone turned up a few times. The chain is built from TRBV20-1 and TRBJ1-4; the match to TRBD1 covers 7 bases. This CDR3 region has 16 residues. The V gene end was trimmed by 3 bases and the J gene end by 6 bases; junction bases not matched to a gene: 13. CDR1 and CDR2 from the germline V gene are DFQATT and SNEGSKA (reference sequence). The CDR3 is CSASREGGDGDEKLFF. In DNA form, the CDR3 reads TGCAGTGCTAGTAGAGAAGGGGGCGACGGGGATGAAAAACTGTTTTTT.

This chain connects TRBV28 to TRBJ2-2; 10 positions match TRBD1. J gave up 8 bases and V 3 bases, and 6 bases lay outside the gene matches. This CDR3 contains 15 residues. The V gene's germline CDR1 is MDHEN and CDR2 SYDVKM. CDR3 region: CASSLGTGVIGELFF. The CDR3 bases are TGTGCCAGCAGTTTGGGGACAGGGGTTATTGGGGAGCTGTTTTTT.

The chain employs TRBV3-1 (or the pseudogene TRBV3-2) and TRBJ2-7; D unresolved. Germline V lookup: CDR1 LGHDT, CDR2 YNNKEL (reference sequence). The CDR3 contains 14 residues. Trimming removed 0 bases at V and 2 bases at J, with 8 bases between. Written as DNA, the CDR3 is TGTGCCAGCAGCCAAGACAGGTCCCCCTACGAGCAGTACTTC. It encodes CASSQDRSPYEQYF.

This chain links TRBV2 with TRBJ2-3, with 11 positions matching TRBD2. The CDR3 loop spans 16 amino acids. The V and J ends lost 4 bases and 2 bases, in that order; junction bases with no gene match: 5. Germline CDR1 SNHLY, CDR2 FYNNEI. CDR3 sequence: CASSGGTSGATDTQYF. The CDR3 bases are TGTGCCAGCAGTGGGGGGACTAGCGGAGCCACAGATACGCAGTATTTT.